The clone carrying this TCR beta chain occurred a few times. Its antigen is still unknown. The germline CDR1 and CDR2 sequences are SNHLY and FYNNEI. The V gene end was trimmed by 7 bases and the J gene end by 2 bases; junction bases not matched to a gene: 4. CDR3 length: 14 residues. The data are from a study of T-cell memory formation after mild COVID-19. TCRdb re-called the 5' RACE reads through MiXCR, storing one row per CDR3 protein. This table has 120,000 to 150,000 distinct CDR3 sequences, around 21% appearing once. Findings of the study overall: While clones contracting from day 15 to 85 were balanced between CD4 and CD8, later expanders leaned CD4+.

The V call is TRBV2, the J call TRBJ2-7, with TRBD1 matching over 11 bases. The sequenced sample was PBMCs or a T cell subset sorted from them (not recorded which). The source is an adult woman who had mild COVID-19 (a few samples of this study predate the infection). Cell type and time point are not known. Here the CDR3 DNA reads TGTGCCAGCAAGCAGGGACAGGGGGCCTACGAGCAGTACTTC. Encoded protein: CASKQGQGAYEQYF.